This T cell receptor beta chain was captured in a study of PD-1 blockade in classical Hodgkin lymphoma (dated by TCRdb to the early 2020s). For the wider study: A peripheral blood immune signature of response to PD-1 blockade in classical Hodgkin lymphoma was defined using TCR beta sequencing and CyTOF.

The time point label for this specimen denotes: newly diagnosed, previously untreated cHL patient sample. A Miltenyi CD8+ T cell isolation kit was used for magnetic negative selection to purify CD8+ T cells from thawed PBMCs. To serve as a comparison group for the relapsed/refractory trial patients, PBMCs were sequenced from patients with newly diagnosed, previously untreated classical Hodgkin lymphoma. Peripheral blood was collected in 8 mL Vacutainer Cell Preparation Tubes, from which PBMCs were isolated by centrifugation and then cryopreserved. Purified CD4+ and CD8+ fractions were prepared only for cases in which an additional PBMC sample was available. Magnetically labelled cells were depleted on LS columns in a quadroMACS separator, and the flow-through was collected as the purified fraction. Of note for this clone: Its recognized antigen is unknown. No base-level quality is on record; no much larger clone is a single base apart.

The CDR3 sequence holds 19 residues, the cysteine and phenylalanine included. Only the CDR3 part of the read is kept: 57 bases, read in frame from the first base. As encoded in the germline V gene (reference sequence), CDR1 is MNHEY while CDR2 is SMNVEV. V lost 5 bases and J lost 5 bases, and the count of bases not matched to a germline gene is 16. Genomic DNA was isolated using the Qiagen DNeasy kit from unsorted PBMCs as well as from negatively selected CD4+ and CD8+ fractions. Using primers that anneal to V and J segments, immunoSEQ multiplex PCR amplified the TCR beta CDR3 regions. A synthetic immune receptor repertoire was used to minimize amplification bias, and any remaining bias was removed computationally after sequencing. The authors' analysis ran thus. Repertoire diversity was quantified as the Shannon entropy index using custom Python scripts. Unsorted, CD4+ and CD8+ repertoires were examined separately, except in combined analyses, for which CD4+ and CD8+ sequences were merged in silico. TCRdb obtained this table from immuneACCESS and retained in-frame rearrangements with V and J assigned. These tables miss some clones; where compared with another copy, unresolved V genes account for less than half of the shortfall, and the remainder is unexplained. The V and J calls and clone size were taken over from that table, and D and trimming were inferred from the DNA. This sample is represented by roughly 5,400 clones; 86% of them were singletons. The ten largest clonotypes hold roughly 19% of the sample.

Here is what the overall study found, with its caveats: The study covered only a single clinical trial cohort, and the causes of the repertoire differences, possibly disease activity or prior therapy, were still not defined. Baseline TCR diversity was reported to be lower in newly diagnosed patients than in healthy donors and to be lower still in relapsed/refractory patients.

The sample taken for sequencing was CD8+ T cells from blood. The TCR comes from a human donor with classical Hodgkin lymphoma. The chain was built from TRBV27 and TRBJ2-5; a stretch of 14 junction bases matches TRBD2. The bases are TGTGCCAGCAGTCCTATACCCCGGACTAGCGGGAGGCCCGGGGAGACCCAGTACTTC. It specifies CASSPIPRTSGRPGETQYF.